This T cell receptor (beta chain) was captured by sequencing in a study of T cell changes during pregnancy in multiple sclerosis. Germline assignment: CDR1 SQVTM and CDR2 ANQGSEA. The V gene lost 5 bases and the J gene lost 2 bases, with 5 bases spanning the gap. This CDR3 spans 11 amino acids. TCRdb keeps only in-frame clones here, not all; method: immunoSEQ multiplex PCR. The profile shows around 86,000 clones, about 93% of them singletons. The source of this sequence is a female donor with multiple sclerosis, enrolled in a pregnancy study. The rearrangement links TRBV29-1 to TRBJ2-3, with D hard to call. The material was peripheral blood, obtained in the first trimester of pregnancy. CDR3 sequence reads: CSVSLTDTQYF. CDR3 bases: TGCAGCGTTTCCCTCACAGATACGCAGTATTTT.